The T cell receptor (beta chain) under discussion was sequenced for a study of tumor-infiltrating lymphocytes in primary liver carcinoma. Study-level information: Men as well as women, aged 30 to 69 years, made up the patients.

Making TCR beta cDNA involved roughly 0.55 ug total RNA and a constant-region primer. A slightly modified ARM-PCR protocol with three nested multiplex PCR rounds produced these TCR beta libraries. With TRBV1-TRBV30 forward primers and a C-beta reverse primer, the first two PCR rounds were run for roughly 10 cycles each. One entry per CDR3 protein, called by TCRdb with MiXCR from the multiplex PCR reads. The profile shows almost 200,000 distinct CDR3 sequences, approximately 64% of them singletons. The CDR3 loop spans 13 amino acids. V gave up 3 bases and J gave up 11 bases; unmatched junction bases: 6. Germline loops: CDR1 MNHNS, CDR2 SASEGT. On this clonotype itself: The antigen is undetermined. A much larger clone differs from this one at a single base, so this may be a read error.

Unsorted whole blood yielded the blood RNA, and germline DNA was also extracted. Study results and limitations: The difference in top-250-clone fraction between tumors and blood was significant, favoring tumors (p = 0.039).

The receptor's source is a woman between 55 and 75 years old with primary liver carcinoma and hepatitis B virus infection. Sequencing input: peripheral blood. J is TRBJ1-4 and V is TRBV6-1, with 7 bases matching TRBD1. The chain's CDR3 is CASSEAGGWKLFF. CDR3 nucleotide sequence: TGTGCCAGCAGTGAGGCAGGGGGTTGGAAACTGTTTTTT.